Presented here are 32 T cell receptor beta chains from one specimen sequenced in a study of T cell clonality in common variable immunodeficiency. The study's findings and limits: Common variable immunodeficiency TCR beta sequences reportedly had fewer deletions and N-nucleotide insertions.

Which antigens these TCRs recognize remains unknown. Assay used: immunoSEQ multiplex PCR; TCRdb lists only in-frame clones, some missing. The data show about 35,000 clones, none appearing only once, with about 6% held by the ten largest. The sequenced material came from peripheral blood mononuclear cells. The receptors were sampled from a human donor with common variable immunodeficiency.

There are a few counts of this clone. The sequenced CDR3 bases are TGTGCCAGCAGCTCTGGGACAGCGAATTCACCC. It translates to CASSSGTANSP. The complete CDR3 sequence is CASSSGTANSPLHF. The V and J genes are TRBV11-3 and TRBJ1-6; 7 bases are a match to TRBD1. The CDR3 extends 3 residues past the end of the read, so its final part is completed from the germline J gene. CDR3 length equals 14 residues. The germline gives CDR1 SGHNT, CDR2 YENEEA. Trimming at V came to 4 bases and at J to 7 bases, leaving 4 bases not matched to a gene. Variable domain in full (rest from reference TRBV11-3 and TRBJ1-6): EAGVVQSPRYKIIEKKQPVAFWCNPISGHNTLYWYLQNLGQGPELLIRYENEEAVDDSQLPKDRFSAERLKGVDSTLKIQPAELGDSAVYLCASSSGTANSPLHFGNGTRLTVT.

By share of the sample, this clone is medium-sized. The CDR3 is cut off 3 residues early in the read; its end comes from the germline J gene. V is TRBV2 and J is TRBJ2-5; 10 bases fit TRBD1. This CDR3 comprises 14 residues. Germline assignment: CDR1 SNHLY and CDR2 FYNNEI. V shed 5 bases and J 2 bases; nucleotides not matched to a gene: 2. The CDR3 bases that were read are TGTGCCAGCAGTTGGGACAGGGGTCAAGAGACC. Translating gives CASSWDRGQET. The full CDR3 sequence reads CASSWDRGQETQYF.

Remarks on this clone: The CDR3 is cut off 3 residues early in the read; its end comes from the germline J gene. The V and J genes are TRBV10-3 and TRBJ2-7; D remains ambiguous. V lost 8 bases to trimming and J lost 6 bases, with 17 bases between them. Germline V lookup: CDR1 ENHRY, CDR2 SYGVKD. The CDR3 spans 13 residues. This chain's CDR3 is CAIPPQKVREQYF. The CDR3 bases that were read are TGTGCCATCCCCCCACAAAAGGTTCGCGAG.

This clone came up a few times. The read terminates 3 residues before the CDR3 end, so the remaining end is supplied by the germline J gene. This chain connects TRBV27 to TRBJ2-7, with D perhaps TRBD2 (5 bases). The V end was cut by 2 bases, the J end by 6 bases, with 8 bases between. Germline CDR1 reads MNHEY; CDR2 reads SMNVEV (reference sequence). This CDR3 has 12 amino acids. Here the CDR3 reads CASSLRGSEQYF. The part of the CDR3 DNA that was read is TGTGCCAGCAGTTTACGAGGGTCCGAG.

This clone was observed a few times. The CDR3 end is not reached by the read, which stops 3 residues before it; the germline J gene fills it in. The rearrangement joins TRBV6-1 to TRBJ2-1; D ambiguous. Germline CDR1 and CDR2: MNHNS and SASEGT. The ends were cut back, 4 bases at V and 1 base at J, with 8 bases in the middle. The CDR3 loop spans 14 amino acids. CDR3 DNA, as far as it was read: TGTGCCAGCAGTGCCCGCGGATCCTACAATGAG. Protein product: CASSARGSYNE. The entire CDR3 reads CASSARGSYNEQFF.

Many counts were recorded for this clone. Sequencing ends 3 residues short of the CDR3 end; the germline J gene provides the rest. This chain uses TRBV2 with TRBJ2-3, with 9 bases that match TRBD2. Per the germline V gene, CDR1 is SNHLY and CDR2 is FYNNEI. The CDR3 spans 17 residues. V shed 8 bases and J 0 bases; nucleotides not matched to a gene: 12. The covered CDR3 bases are TGTGCCAGCGTCTTGCTAGCGGGGCGGGGGAGCACAGATACG. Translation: CASVLLAGRGSTDT. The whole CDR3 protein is CASVLLAGRGSTDTQYF.

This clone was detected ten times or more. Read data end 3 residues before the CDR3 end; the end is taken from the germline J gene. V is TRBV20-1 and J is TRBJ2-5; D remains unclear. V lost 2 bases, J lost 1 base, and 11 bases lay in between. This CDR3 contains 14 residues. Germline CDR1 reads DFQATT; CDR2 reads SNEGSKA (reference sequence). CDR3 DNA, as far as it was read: TGCAGTGCTAGACCCCCAAGGTTCCAAGAGACC. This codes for CSARPPRFQET. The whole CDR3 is CSARPPRFQETQYF.

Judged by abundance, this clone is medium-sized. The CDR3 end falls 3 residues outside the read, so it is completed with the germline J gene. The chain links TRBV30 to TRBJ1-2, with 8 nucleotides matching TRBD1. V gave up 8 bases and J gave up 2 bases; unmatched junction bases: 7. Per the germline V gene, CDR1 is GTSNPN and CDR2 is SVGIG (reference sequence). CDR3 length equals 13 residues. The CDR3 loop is CAAPRTGNYGYTF. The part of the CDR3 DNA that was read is TGTGCCGCACCCCGGACAGGGAACTATGGC.

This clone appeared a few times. CDR3 loop: CASSKQGGALEAFF. The DNA read from the CDR3 is TGTGCCAGCTCAAAACAGGGAGGGGCCTTAGAA. This chain joins TRBV18 and TRBJ1-1; tentative D call: TRBD1 (6 bases). Coverage ceases 3 residues before the CDR3 finishes, and the germline J gene fills in the end. The CDR3 sequence is 14 residues long. CDR1 is KGHSH, CDR2 LQKENI, per germline.

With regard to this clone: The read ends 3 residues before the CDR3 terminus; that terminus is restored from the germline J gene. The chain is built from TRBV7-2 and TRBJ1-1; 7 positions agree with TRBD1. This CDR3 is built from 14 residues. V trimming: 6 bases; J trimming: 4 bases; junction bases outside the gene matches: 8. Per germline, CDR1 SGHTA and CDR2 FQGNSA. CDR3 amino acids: CASSPGGRGTEAFF. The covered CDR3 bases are TGTGCCAGCAGTCCAGGGGGTCGAGGCACTGAA.

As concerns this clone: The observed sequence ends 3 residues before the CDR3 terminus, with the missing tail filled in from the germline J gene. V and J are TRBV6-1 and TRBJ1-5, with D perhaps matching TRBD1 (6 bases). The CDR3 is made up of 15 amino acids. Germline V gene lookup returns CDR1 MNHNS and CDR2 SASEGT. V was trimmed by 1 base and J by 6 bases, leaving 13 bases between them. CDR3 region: CASSEDVGGRQPQHF. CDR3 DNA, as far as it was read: TGTGCCAGCAGTGAAGACGTGGGGGGGCGTCAGCCC.

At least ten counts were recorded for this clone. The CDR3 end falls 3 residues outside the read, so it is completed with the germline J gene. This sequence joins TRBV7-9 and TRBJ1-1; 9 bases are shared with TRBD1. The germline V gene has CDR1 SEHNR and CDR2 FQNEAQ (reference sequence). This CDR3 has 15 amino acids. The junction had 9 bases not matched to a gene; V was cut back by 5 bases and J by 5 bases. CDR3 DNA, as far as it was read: TGTGCCAGCAGCGCATTACAGGGGGCGCCGACTGAA. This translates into CASSALQGAPTE. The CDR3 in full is CASSALQGAPTEAFF.

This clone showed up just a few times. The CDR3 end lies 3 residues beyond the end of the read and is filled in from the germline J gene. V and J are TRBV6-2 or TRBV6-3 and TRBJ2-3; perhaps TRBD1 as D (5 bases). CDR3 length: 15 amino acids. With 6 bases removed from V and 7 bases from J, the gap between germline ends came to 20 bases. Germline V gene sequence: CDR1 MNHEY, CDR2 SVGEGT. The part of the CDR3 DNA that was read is TGTGCCAGCAGGCCCGACAGTACCCTTTTTAATACG. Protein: CASRPDSTLFNT. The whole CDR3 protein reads CASRPDSTLFNTQYF.

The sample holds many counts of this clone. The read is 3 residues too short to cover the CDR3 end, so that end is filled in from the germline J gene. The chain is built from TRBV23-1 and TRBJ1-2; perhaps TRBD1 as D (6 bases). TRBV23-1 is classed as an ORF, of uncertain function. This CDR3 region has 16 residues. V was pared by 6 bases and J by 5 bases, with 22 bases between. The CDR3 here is CASRPMDSGRPYGYTF. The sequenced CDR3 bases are TGCGCCAGCAGACCGATGGACAGCGGAAGACCTTATGGC.

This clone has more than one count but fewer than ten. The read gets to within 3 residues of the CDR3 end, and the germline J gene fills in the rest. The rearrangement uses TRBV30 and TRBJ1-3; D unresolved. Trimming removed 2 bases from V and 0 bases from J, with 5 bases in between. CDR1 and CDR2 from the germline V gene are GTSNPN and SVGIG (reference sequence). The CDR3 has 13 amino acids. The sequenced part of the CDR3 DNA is TGTGCCTGGAGTACAACCTCTGGAAACACC. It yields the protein CAWSTTSGNT. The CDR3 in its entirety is CAWSTTSGNTIYF. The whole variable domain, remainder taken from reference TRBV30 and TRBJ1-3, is SQTIHQWPATLVQPVGSPLSLECTVEGTSNPNLYWYRQAAGRGLQLLFYSVGIGQISSEVPQNLSASRPQDRQFILSSKKLLLSDSGFYLCAWSTTSGNTIYFGEGSWLTVV.

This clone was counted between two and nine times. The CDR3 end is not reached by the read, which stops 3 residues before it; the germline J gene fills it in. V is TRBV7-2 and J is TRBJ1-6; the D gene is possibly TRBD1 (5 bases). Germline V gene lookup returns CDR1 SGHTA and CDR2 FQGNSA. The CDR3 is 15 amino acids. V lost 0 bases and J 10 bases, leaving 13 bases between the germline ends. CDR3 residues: CASSLALPGHSPLHF. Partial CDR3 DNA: TGTGCCAGCAGCTTAGCGCTTCCAGGGCACTCACCC.

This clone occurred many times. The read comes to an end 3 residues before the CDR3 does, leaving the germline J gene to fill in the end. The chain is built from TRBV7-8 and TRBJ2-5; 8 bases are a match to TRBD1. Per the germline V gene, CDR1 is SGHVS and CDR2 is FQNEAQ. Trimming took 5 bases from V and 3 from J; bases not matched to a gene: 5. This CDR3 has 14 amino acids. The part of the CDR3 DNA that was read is TGTGCCAGCAGCCTTGCGGACAGGGAAGAGACC. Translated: CASSLADREET. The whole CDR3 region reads CASSLADREETQYF.

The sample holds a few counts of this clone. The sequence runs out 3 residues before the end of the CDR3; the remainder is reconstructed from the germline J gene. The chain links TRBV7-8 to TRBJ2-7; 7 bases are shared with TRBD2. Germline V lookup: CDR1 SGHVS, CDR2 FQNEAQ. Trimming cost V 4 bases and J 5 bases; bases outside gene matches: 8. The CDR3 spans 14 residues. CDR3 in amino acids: CASSSGGTIDEQYF. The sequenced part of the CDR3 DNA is TGTGCCAGCAGCTCGGGGGGTACCATCGACGAG.

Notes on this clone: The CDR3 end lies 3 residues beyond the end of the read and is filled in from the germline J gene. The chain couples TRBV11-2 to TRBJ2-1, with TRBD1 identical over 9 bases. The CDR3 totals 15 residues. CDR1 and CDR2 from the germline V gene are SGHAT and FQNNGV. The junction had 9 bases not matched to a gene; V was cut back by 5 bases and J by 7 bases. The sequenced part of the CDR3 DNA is TGTGCCAGCAGCGCAACAGGGGGCGGTTTGAATGAG. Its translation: CASSATGGGLNE. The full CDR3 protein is CASSATGGGLNEQFF.

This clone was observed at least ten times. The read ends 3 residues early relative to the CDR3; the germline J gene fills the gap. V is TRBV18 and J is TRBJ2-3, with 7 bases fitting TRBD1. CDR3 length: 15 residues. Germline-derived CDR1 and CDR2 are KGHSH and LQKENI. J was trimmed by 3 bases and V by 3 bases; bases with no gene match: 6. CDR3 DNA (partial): TGTGCCAGCTCACCCATTCGACAGGGAACAGATACG. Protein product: CASSPIRQGTDT. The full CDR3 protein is CASSPIRQGTDTQYF.

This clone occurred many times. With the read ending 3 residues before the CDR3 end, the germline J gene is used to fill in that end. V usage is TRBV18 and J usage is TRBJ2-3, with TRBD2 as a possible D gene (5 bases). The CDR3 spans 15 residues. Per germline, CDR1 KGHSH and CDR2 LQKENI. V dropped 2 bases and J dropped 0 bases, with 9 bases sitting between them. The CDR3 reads CASSPEGGSTDTQYF. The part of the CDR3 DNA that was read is TGTGCCAGCTCACCAGAGGGCGGGAGCACAGATACG.

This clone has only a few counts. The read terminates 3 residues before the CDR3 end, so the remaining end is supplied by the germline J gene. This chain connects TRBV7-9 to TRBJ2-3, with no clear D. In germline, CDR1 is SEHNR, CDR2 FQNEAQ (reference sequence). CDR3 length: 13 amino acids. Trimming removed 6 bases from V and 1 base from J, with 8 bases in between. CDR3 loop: CASRWAGTDTQYF. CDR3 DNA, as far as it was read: TGTGCCAGCAGATGGGCCGGCACAGATACG.

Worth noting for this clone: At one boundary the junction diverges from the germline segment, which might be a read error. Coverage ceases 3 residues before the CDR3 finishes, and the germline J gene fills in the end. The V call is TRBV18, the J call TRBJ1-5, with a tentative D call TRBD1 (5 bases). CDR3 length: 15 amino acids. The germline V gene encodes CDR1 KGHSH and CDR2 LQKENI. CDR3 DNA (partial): TGTGCCAGCTCACGGCAGGAGGGGAGCAAGCAGCCC. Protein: CASSRQEGSKQP. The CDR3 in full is CASSRQEGSKQPQHF.

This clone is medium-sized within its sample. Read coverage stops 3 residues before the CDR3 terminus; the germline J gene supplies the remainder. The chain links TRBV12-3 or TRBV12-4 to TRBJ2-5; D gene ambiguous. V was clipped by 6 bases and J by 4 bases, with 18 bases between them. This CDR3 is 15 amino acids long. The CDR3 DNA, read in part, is TGTGCCAGCAGCCGAACGGGTGAAGGCAGAGAGACC. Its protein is CASSRTGEGRET. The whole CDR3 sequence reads CASSRTGEGRETQYF.

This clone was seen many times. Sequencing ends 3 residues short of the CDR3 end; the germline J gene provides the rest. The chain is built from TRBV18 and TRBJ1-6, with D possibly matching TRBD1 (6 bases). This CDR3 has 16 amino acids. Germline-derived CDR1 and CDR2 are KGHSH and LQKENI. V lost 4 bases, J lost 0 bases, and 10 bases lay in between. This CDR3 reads CASSQGGASYNSPLHF. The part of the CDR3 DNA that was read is TGTGCCAGCTCACAAGGGGGGGCCTCCTATAATTCACCC.

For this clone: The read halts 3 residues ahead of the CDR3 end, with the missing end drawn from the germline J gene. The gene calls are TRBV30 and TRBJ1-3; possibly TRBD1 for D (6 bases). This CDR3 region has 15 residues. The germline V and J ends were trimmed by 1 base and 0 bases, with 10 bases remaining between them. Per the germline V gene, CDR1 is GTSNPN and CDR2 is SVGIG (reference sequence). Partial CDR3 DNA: TGTGCCTGGAGTGCAGGGGACAACTCTGGAAACACC. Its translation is CAWSAGDNSGNT. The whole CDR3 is CAWSAGDNSGNTIYF.

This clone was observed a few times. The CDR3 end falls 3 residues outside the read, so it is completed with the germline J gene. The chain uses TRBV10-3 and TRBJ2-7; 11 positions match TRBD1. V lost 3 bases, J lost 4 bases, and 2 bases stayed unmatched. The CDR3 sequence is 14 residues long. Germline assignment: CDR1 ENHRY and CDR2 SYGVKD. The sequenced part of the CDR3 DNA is TGTGCCATCAGTGATGGGACAGGGGGTTACGAG. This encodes CAISDGTGGYE. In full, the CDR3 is CAISDGTGGYEQYF.

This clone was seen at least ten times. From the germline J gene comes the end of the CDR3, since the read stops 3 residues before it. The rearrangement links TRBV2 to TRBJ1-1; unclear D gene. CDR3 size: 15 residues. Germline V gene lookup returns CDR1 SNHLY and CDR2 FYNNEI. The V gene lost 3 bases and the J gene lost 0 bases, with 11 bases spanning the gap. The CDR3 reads CASSERVPLNTEAFF. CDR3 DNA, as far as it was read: TGTGCCAGCAGTGAGCGGGTCCCCTTGAACACTGAA.

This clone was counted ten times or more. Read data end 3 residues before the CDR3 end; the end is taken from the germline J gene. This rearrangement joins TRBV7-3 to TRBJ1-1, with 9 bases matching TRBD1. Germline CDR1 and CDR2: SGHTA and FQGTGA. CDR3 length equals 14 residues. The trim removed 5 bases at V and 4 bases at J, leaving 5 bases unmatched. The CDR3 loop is CASSIGQGSTEAFF. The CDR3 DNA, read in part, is TGTGCCAGCAGCATCGGACAGGGGAGCACTGAA.

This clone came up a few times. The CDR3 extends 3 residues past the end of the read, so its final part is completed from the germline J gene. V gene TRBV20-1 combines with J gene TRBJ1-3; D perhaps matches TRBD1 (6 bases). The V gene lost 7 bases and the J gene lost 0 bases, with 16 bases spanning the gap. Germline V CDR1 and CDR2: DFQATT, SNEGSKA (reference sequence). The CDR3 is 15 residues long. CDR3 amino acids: CSVGGRGPSGNTIYF. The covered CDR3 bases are TGCAGTGTTGGAGGGCGGGGGCCCTCTGGAAACACC.

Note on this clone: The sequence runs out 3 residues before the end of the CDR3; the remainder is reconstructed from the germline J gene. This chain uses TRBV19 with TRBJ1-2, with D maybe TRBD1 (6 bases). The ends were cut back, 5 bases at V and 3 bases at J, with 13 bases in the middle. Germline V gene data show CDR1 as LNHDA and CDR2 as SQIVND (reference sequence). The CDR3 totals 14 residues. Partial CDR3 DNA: TGTGCCAGTAGTGAGGTGGGGGCGGACTATGGC. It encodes CASSEVGADYG. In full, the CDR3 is CASSEVGADYGYTF.

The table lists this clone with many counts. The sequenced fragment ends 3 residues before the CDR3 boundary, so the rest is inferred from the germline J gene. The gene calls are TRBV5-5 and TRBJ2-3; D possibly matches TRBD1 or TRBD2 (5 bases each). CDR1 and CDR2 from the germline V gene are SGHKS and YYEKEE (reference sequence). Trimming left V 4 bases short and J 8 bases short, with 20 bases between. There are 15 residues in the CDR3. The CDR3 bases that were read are TGTGCCAGCAGCCCCGCCGGGAACGCTCAGGGTACG. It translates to CASSPAGNAQGT. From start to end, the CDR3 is CASSPAGNAQGTQYF.